Following are 25 T cell receptor beta chains from one sample sequenced in a study of T cells in Graves' hyperthyroidism and ophthalmopathy. TCR beta CDR3 regions were amplified from RNA. HTBI primers were employed in a first-round RT-PCR of the TCR CDR3. TCRdb passed the multiplex PCR reads through MiXCR, listing each CDR3 protein once. The repertoire includes 700,000 or so distinct CDR3 sequences, about 15% of them detected once, and around 13% sits in the top ten. Material for sequencing was blood. Source of these receptors: a woman aged 45-65 years with Graves' ophthalmopathy.

There are many counts of this clonotype. This chain joins TRBV28 and TRBJ2-1, with D tentatively TRBD2 (6 bases). CDR1 and CDR2 from the germline V gene are MDHEN and SYDVKM. This CDR3 is 15 amino acids long. V lost 3 bases to trimming and J lost 5 bases, with 14 bases between them. The DNA of the CDR3 is TGTGCCAGCAGTTTTCCAAAAACTAGCCACAATGAGCAGTTCTTC. It specifies CASSFPKTSHNEQFF.

This clonotype showed up just a few times. This chain joins TRBV19 and TRBJ1-1; a possible D gene is TRBD1 (5 bases). Per the germline V gene, CDR1 is LNHDA and CDR2 is SQIVND (reference sequence). The V end was cut by 6 bases, the J end by 2 bases, with 16 bases between. CDR3 length equals 15 residues. CDR3 sequence reads: CASSPPGRRNTEAFF. The CDR3 DNA sequence: TGTGCCAGTAGCCCTCCGGGGCGCCGAAACACTGAAGCTTTCTTT.

J is TRBJ2-7 and V is TRBV5-1, with D hard to call. Trimming left V 0 bases short and J 2 bases short, with 9 bases between. Per germline, CDR1 SGHRS and CDR2 YFSETQ. CDR3 size: 14 residues. The CDR3 loop is CASSLAPTAYEQYF. In DNA form, the CDR3 reads TGCGCCAGCAGCTTGGCACCAACGGCCTACGAGCAGTACTTC.

This clonotype has a handful of counts. This could be a read error, since a much larger clone is one nucleotide away. The chain combines TRBV3-1 with TRBJ2-2; the D is unclear. V lost 0 bases and J lost 7, with 3 bases in between. Germline CDR1 reads LGHDT; CDR2 reads YNNKEL (reference sequence). The CDR3 runs 12 residues. CDR3 DNA sequence: TGTGCCAGCAGCCAAGAGGGCGGGGAGCTGTTTTTT. The encoded protein is CASSQEGGELFF.

The chain recombines TRBV5-6 with TRBJ2-7; possibly TRBD2 for D (5 bases). Germline V gene sequence: CDR1 SGHDT, CDR2 YYEEEE. The V end lost 1 base, the J end lost 7 bases, and 12 bases lay between the germline ends. The CDR3 totals 13 residues. The CDR3: CASSLPQSGEQYF. DNA of the CDR3: TGTGCCAGCAGCTTGCCCCAGAGCGGAGAGCAGTACTTC.

This clonotype was observed at least ten times. This chain joins TRBV28 and TRBJ2-3, with no clear D. The CDR3 runs to 14 residues. The V end lost 2 bases, the J end lost 0 bases, and 6 bases lay between the germline ends. Germline V gives CDR1 MDHEN, CDR2 SYDVKM. The CDR3 DNA follows: TGTGCCAGCAGTTTAGTTCCCAGCACAGATACGCAGTATTTT. Translation gives CASSLVPSTDTQYF.

This clonotype was found a few times. This chain links TRBV11-3 with TRBJ2-1; 8 positions match TRBD2. Germline loops: CDR1 SGHNT, CDR2 YENEEA. The CDR3 has 15 residues. With V trimmed by 3 bases and J by 8 bases, 9 bases remained unmatched. The CDR3 region is CASSFSSGRRYEQFF. In DNA form, the CDR3 reads TGTGCCAGCAGCTTTTCGAGCGGGAGAAGGTATGAGCAGTTCTTC. Based on the CDR3 plus reference TRBV11-3 and TRBJ2-1, the full variable domain is EAGVVQSPRYKIIEKKQPVAFWCNPISGHNTLYWYLQNLGQGPELLIRYENEEAVDDSQLPKDRFSAERLKGVDSTLKIQPAELGDSAVYLCASSFSSGRRYEQFFGPGTRLTVL.

This clonotype was seen many times. The chain employs TRBV3-1 and TRBJ2-7, with 8 bases that match TRBD1. V was clipped by 3 bases and J by 2 bases; unmatched bases: 6. In germline, CDR1 is LGHDT, CDR2 YNNKEL (reference sequence). The CDR3 is made up of 15 amino acids. Here the CDR3 reads CASSHTGGTPYEQYF. The DNA of the CDR3 is TGTGCCAGCAGCCATACAGGGGGAACGCCCTACGAGCAGTACTTC.

This clonotype occurred many times. V gene TRBV7-2 combines with J gene TRBJ2-1; 8 bases fit TRBD2. Germline lookup yields CDR1 SGHTA and CDR2 FQGNSA. CDR3 length equals 16 residues. The V segment lost 2 bases and the J segment 4 bases; nucleotides outside the gene matches: 7. The CDR3 bases are TGTGCCAGCAGCTTATTACCGGGACTAGTGTACAATGAGCAGTTCTTC. This translates into CASSLLPGLVYNEQFF.

This clonotype was recorded only once. The rearrangement uses TRBV14 and TRBJ2-2; a possible D gene is TRBD1 (5 bases). Germline CDR1 reads SGHDN; CDR2 reads FVKESK. CDR3 length: 13 amino acids. The germline V and J ends were trimmed by 10 bases and 2 bases, with 11 bases remaining between them. The CDR3 sequence is CATRGQNTGELFF. CDR3 in DNA: TGTGCCACCCGAGGACAAAACACCGGGGAGCTGTTTTTT.

In regard to this clonotype: Germline is not matched at one junction end, which may reflect a read error. The chain joins TRBV7-6 to TRBJ1-6; tentatively, D is TRBD1 (6 bases). The CDR3 has 19 amino acids. The V gene's germline CDR1 is SGHVS and CDR2 FNYEAQ. CDR3 nucleotides: TGTGCCGGCAGCTTAAGGGAGGACAGCGGGAGCTCCTATAATTCACCCCTCCACTTT. Its protein product is CAGSLREDSGSSYNSPLHF.

This clonotype was seen at least ten times. V gene TRBV27 combines with J gene TRBJ2-3; TRBD2 matches 8 bases. With V trimmed by 3 bases and J by 2 bases, 13 bases remained unmatched. The CDR3 length is 18 residues. The germline V gene has CDR1 MNHEY and CDR2 SMNVEV (reference sequence). The CDR3 protein is CASSFQPLAGSITDTQYF. In DNA form, the CDR3 reads TGTGCCAGCAGTTTCCAACCTCTAGCGGGCTCAATCACAGATACGCAGTATTTT.

With respect to this clonotype: A much bigger clone sits one base away, suggesting this may be a read error. The chain's CDR3 is CSVEGGLYNERFF. The CDR3 DNA sequence: TGCAGCGTTGAGGGGGGGCTCTACAATGAGCGGTTCTTC. The chain employs TRBV29-1 and TRBJ2-1, with D possibly TRBD2 on 7 matching bases. This CDR3 has 13 amino acids. The germline V gene has CDR1 SQVTM and CDR2 ANQGSEA.

This clonotype has a count of ten or more. The chain combines TRBV12-3 or TRBV12-4 with TRBJ1-5; a possible D gene is TRBD1 (6 bases). Between the trimmed V and J ends, which lost 5 bases and 0 bases, there was a span of 11 bases. CDR3 length equals 15 residues. CDR3 nucleotide sequence: TGTGCCAGCAGTGCCTCGGGGGCTAGCAATCAGCCCCAGCATTTT. It translates to CASSASGASNQPQHF.

This clonotype occurred many times. J is TRBJ2-3 and V is TRBV30; D remains unclear. Germline CDR1 GTSNPN, CDR2 SVGIG (reference sequence). CDR3 length: 14 amino acids. V was cut by 8 bases and J by 0 bases, with 15 bases left in between. The CDR3 spells CAGILAASTDTQYF. In DNA, the CDR3 is TGTGCCGGGATATTAGCAGCTAGCACAGATACGCAGTATTTT.

This clonotype was found many times. For the CDR3, the DNA is TGCAGTGCTAGAGATCCGGGACAAATTAACTATGGCTACACCTTC. Its protein is CSARDPGQINYGYTF. The chain couples TRBV20-1 to TRBJ1-2; a weak D match, TRBD1 (6 bases). The germline V gene encodes CDR1 DFQATT and CDR2 SNEGSKA (reference sequence). The CDR3 runs to 15 residues. The V and J ends lost 0 bases and 1 base respectively, with 12 bases between them.

This clonotype was observed at least ten times. V and J are TRBV4-2 and TRBJ2-7; possibly TRBD1 for D (6 bases). V shed 4 bases and J shed 3 bases, with 22 bases lying between them. In germline, CDR1 is LGHNA, CDR2 YNFKEQ. There are 17 residues in the CDR3. CDR3 sequence (DNA): TGTGCCAGCAGCCTTACGGTATCGGACAGAATGGACTACGAGCAGTACTTC. Its protein is CASSLTVSDRMDYEQYF.

This clonotype appeared a single time. The rearrangement links TRBV7-8 to TRBJ2-7; 8 bases agree with TRBD1. Germline CDR1 is SGHVS and CDR2 is FQNEAQ. This CDR3 has 16 amino acids. After removal of 2 bases from V and 2 bases from J, the junction contained 8 bases not matched to a gene. DNA for the CDR3: TGTGCCAGCAGCTTAAAGGGCAGGGGGCACCCCTACGAGCAGTACTTC. This codes for CASSLKGRGHPYEQYF.

This sequence joins TRBV9 and TRBJ2-5; 10 bases are shared with TRBD2. The CDR3 is made up of 15 amino acids. Trimming took 0 bases from V and 2 from J; bases not matched to a gene: 1. Germline lookup yields CDR1 SGDLS and CDR2 YYNGEE. The CDR3 loop is CASSVGSGRQETQYF. CDR3 DNA: TGTGCCAGCAGCGTAGGTAGCGGGAGGCAAGAGACCCAGTACTTC.

This clonotype has only a few counts. This sequence joins TRBV27 and TRBJ2-3; 7 nucleotides align to TRBD2. V lost 0 bases to trimming and J lost 2 bases; unmatched junction nucleotides: 5. The CDR3 loop spans 16 amino acids. The germline V gene has CDR1 MNHEY and CDR2 SMNVEV (reference sequence). The CDR3 here is CASSLSQRDYTDTQYF. The CDR3 nucleotides read TGTGCCAGCAGTTTATCCCAGCGGGATTACACAGATACGCAGTATTTT.

This clonotype came up once. A read error is possible here, since a much larger clone lies one base away. The J gene is TRBJ2-7, the V gene TRBV5-5, with D hard to call. The germline V gene has CDR1 SGHKS and CDR2 YYEKEE (reference sequence). This CDR3 has 15 residues. The CDR3: CAGSFYPAAPYEQYF. The CDR3 coding sequence is TGTGCCGGCAGCTTTTACCCCGCAGCCCCCTACGAGCAGTACTTC.

This clonotype was counted between two and nine times. This chain uses TRBV24-1 with TRBJ1-2, with D possibly TRBD1 on 6 matching bases. Trimming took 3 bases from V and 6 from J, leaving 19 bases between them. The CDR3 is 16 amino acids. Germline CDR1 and CDR2: KGHDR and SFDVKD. The CDR3 loop reads CATSDTRMGGSNGYTF. CDR3 sequence (DNA): TGTGCCACCAGTGATACCCGGATGGGGGGCTCTAATGGCTACACCTTC.

This rearrangement joins TRBV7-2 to TRBJ2-1, with 14 bases matching TRBD2. The length of the CDR3 is 16 residues. J was trimmed by 9 bases and V by 2 bases; bases with no gene match: 6. In germline, CDR1 is SGHTA, CDR2 FQGNSA. For the CDR3, the DNA is TGTGCCAGCAGCTTATGGGGACTAGCGGGAGACGGTGAGCAGTTCTTC. Translated, it gives CASSLWGLAGDGEQFF.

Details on this clonotype: The junction and the germline gene differ at one end; a read error may be behind it. The chain is built from TRBV4-3 and TRBJ1-1, with D perhaps matching TRBD1 (5 bases). This CDR3 is built from 14 residues. Per the germline V gene, CDR1 is LGHNA and CDR2 is YSLEER. CDR3 nucleotide sequence: TGCGCCAACAGCCAAGGGGCAGGGAACACTGAAGCTTTCTTT. Protein product: CANSQGAGNTEAFF.

DNA for the CDR3: TGTGCCAGCAGCCAGGCGAATCTGGGGGGATCTGGAAACACCATATATTTT. It specifies CASSQANLGGSGNTIYF. This sequence joins TRBV4-2 and TRBJ1-3; possibly TRBD1 for D (5 bases). This CDR3 contains 17 residues. The germline V and J ends were trimmed by 3 bases and 1 base, with 16 bases remaining between them. Per the germline V gene, CDR1 is LGHNA and CDR2 is YNFKEQ.